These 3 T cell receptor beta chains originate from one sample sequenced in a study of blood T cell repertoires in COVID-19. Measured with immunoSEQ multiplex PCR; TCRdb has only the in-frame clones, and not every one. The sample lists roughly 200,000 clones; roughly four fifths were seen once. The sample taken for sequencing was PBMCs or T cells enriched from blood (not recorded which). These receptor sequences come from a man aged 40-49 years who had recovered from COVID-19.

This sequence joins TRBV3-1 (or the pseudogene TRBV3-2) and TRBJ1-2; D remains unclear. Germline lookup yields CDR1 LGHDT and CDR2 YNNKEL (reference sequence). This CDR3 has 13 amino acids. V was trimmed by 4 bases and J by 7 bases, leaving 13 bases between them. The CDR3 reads CASSPGQTIGYTF. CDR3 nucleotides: TGTGCCAGCAGCCCAGGCCAGACGATTGGCTACACCTTC.

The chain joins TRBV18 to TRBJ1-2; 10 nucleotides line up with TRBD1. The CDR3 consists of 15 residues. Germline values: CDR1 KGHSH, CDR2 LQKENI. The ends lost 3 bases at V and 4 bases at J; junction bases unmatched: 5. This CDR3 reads CASSPTGGPLYGYTF. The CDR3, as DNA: TGTGCCAGCTCACCGACAGGGGGCCCCCTCTATGGCTACACCTTC.

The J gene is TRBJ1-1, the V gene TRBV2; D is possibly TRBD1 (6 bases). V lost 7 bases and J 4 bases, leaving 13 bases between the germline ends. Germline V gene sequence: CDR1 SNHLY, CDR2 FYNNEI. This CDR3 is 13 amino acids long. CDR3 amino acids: CASNQGSGTEAFF. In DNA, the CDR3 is TGTGCCAGCAACCAGGGGAGCGGCACTGAAGCTTTCTTT.